This is a list of T cell receptor beta chains from one sample in a study of cytomegalovirus exposure and HLA in healthy donors. Sequencing was performed with immunoSEQ multiplex PCR; in TCRdb, only in-frame clones are kept and a portion is missing. The sample table includes 95,000 to 150,000 clones. Sequencing was performed on PBMCs. The receptors stem from a man between 18 and 29 years old in good health and CMV-seronegative. Both conserved end residues are part of each CDR3.

J gene: TRBJ2-4
V gene: TRBV5-1
CDR3 protein: CASSLGAGGSAGIQYF

J gene: TRBJ2-7
V gene: TRBV7-8
CDR3 protein: CASILTGTYEQYF

J gene: TRBJ2-7
V gene: TRBV7-2
CDR3 protein: CASSLRDLVGAGNEQYF

J gene: TRBJ1-1
V gene: TRBV18
CDR3 protein: CASSPQPQGAGTEAFF

J gene: TRBJ1-2
V gene: TRBV6-1
CDR3 protein: CASSEIGAGYTF

J gene: TRBJ2-1
V gene: TRBV5-8
CDR3 protein: CASILGLASSYNEQFF

J gene: TRBJ2-7
V gene: TRBV11-2
CDR3 protein: CASTPLRDTPYEQYF

J gene: TRBJ1-5
V gene: TRBV28
CDR3 protein: CASSLGRGKNSQPQHF

J gene: TRBJ1-3
V gene: TRBV30
CDR3 protein: CAWSKASGNTIYF

J gene: TRBJ1-1
V gene: TRBV5-6
CDR3 protein: CASSFPLTGGSSGAFF

J gene: TRBJ2-2
V gene: TRBV5-4
CDR3 protein: CASERQLNTGELFF

J gene: TRBJ2-7
V gene: TRBV10-3
CDR3 protein: CAISESNYEQYF

J gene: TRBJ1-2
V gene: TRBV2
CDR3 protein: CASSDRTGVGYTF

J gene: TRBJ2-2
V gene: TRBV7-3
CDR3 protein: CASSFDRPPTGELFF

J gene: TRBJ1-2
V gene: TRBV6-5
CDR3 protein: CASRATGTYGYTF

J gene: TRBJ1-2
V gene: TRBV19
CDR3 protein: CASRQGASYGYTF

J gene: TRBJ1-1
V gene: TRBV5-1
CDR3 protein: CASSATGVITEAFF

J gene: TRBJ1-5
V gene: TRBV2
CDR3 protein: CASTVRNQPQHF

J gene: TRBJ1-1
V gene: TRBV7-9
CDR3 protein: CAIRELNTEAFF

J gene: TRBJ2-5
V gene: TRBV25-1
CDR3 protein: CASSETGMGSETQYF

J gene: TRBJ1-2
V gene: TRBV13
CDR3 protein: CASSLGRGDYGYTF

J gene: TRBJ2-7
V gene: TRBV5-8
CDR3 protein: CASSLGGHEWFSYEQYF

J gene: TRBJ2-1
V gene: TRBV2
CDR3 protein: CASSDREQFF

J gene: TRBJ2-7
V gene: TRBV9
CDR3 protein: CASSEGTSGLYEQYF

J gene: TRBJ1-5
V gene: TRBV15
CDR3 protein: CATSPGQGKYSNQPQHF

J gene: TRBJ2-1
V gene: TRBV30
CDR3 protein: CASGLAGTYNEQFF

J gene: TRBJ1-1
V gene: TRBV9
CDR3 protein: CASSLRTGETEAFF

J gene: TRBJ2-3
V gene: TRBV4-1
CDR3 protein: CASSQPWALSTDTQYF

J gene: TRBJ2-1
V gene: TRBV2
CDR3 protein: CASSVPAGGPNEQFF

J gene: TRBJ1-1
V gene: TRBV19
CDR3 protein: CASSIGQLNTEAFF

J gene: TRBJ2-6
V gene: TRBV7-3
CDR3 protein: CASSLRVDISGANVLTF

J gene: TRBJ2-7
V gene: TRBV19
CDR3 protein: CASSIGRASEQYF

J gene: TRBJ2-7
V gene: TRBV6-5
CDR3 protein: CASSYSRGGSYEQYF

J gene: TRBJ2-5
V gene: TRBV11-2
CDR3 protein: CASSLGVSGSGQETQYF

J gene: TRBJ2-5
V gene: TRBV4-1
CDR3 protein: CASSHGTAQETQYF

J gene: TRBJ1-1
V gene: TRBV29-1
CDR3 protein: CSYSQAGNTEAFF

J gene: TRBJ1-1
V gene: TRBV29-1
CDR3 protein: CSVGQGPRRGTEAFF

J gene: TRBJ2-3
V gene: TRBV2
CDR3 protein: CASSGRLAGAGDTQYF

J gene: TRBJ2-1
V gene: TRBV5-1
CDR3 protein: CASSLVQHSYNEQFF

J gene: TRBJ1-1
V gene: TRBV9
CDR3 protein: CASSVDGNPTAGTEAFF

J gene: TRBJ1-3
V gene: TRBV7-9
CDR3 protein: CASSFPGQEGNTIYF

J gene: TRBJ1-5
V gene: TRBV19
CDR3 protein: CASSGDRLSGSNQPQHF

J gene: TRBJ2-7
V gene: TRBV27
CDR3 protein: CASSQSPYEQYF

J gene: TRBJ2-1
V gene: TRBV7-8
CDR3 protein: CASSLDRGRLWEQFF

J gene: TRBJ1-5
V gene: TRBV10-2
CDR3 protein: CASSVPGQGGQPQHF

J gene: TRBJ2-7
V gene: TRBV27
CDR3 protein: CASSSLANSYEQYF

J gene: TRBJ2-5
V gene: TRBV2
CDR3 protein: CASRVTRGGRQETQYF